What follows are 5 T cell receptor beta chains derived from one specimen sequenced in a study of blood T cell repertoires in COVID-19 (dated by TCRdb to the early 2020s). Library preparation employed the immunoSEQ multiplex PCR assay. TCRdb limited this immuneACCESS table to in-frame rearrangements with V and J called. A share of clones is missing; checked studies link under half to unresolved V genes, and the rest is unexplained. This sample comprises around 54,000 clones, around 91% of them detected only once. Jointly, the top ten make up about 2.9% of the sample. The sample was peripheral blood. The origin of the receptors is a human donor in a cohort sampled during active COVID-19.

CDR3 in amino acids: CASSLRASGNTIYF. The CDR3 coding sequence is TGTGCCAGCAGCCTGAGGGCCTCTGGAAACACCATATATTTT. V is TRBV13 and J is TRBJ1-3; D ambiguous. The CDR3 consists of 14 residues. The germline V and J ends were trimmed by 5 bases and 0 bases, with 8 bases remaining between them. Per germline, CDR1 PRHDT and CDR2 FYEKMQ (reference sequence).

This sequence joins TRBV6-5 and TRBJ1-2, with 7 bases aligning to TRBD1. Losses at the gene ends were 8 bases for V and 6 bases for J; bases not matched to a gene: 9. The germline CDR1 and CDR2 sequences are MNHEY and SVGAGI. This CDR3 has 13 amino acids. The CDR3 loop reads CASRRQGGNGYTF. The CDR3 region has the DNA TGTGCCAGCCGAAGACAGGGAGGCAATGGCTACACCTTC.

This clone was observed once. The gene calls are TRBV6-5 and TRBJ1-1, with D possibly matching TRBD1 (5 bases). This CDR3 has 15 amino acids. Between the trimmed V and J ends, which lost 7 bases and 0 bases, there was a span of 15 bases. The germline CDR1 and CDR2 sequences are MNHEY and SVGAGI. The CDR3 here is CASTNGGGMNTEAFF. CDR3 DNA sequence: TGTGCCAGCACCAACGGGGGGGGAATGAACACTGAAGCTTTCTTT.

V is TRBV30 and J is TRBJ1-4; 9 nucleotides agree with TRBD1. V lost 5 bases and J lost 7; bases outside the gene matches: 5. The CDR3 consists of 13 residues. Germline V gene sequence: CDR1 GTSNPN, CDR2 SVGIG (reference sequence). CDR3 sequence (DNA): TGTGCCTGGGGACAGGGGCTCGTTGAAAAACTGTTTTTT. Its protein product is CAWGQGLVEKLFF.

The J gene is TRBJ1-1, the V gene TRBV5-8; D is unclear. Germline V gene sequence: CDR1 SGHTS, CDR2 YDEGEE. The V gene lost 2 bases and the J gene lost 0 bases, with 8 bases spanning the gap. The length of the CDR3 is 14 residues. Here the CDR3 DNA reads TGTGCCAGCAGCTTAACCAGAATGAACACTGAAGCTTTCTTT. Residues: CASSLTRMNTEAFF.